This T cell receptor beta chain was found in a study of blood T cell repertoires in COVID-19. Study background: From the United States, Italy and Spain came samples of acute and convalescent COVID-19. Nucleic acid was either cDNA or gDNA, and it came from T cells, B-cell-depleted T cells, or PBMCs.

Original processing methods: Estimation of nucleated cell counts was performed using reference gene primer amplification. Profiled with immunoSEQ multiplex PCR; TCRdb holds only in-frame clones, not every one. Clone size and V and J calls were adopted from that table, with D and trimming inferred from the DNA. The sample contains 70,000 to 95,000 clones, around nine tenths of which appear only once. There are 15 residues in the CDR3. J gave up 7 bases and V 4 bases, and 9 bases lay outside the gene matches. The V gene's germline CDR1 is KGHSH and CDR2 LQKENI. This rearrangement joins TRBV18 to TRBJ2-1, with 8 positions matching TRBD1. The specimen was peripheral blood. This TCR was sampled from a woman aged 45-65 years in a cohort sampled during active COVID-19. CDR3 DNA: TGTGCCAGCTCACAACAGGGGGGCGCCCTAAATGAGCAGTTCTTC. Its protein is CASSQQGGALNEQFF.